This T cell receptor (beta chain) was recovered during a study of human T cells and chemical hapten exposure. Study-wide results and caveats: TCRs at a frequency above 1 in 1000 stayed unchanged with DPC sensitization.

Individual cDNA molecules in this library carried unique molecular identifiers. Authors' analysis steps: Sample TCR counts, which ranged from roughly 23,224 to 750,000, had a median of roughly 100,000. Via MiXCR, TCRdb re-called the RACE reads, giving one row per CDR3 protein. TCRdb, not the authors, supplied the V and J calls. The sample yields some 65,000 distinct CDR3 sequences, around 6.3% seen once. This CDR3 is 15 amino acids long. V shed 3 bases, J shed 4 bases, and the junction held 6 bases outside the gene matches. Per germline, CDR1 SGHVS and CDR2 FQNEAQ. Specified time point: healthy volunteer bleed at 6 weeks. The authors extracted total RNA from unfractionated whole blood. This clonotype has more than one count but fewer than ten. No antigen is known for it.

Sequenced input: whole blood. This TCR came from a female donor in good health. Some clones in this sample may be carry-over from other donors' samples. The rearrangement uses TRBV7-8 and TRBJ2-3, with 8 bases lining up with TRBD1. The CDR3 nucleotides read TGTGCCAGCAGCTTTCAGGGGGCGAACCCAGATACGCAGTATTTT. Protein: CASSFQGANPDTQYF.